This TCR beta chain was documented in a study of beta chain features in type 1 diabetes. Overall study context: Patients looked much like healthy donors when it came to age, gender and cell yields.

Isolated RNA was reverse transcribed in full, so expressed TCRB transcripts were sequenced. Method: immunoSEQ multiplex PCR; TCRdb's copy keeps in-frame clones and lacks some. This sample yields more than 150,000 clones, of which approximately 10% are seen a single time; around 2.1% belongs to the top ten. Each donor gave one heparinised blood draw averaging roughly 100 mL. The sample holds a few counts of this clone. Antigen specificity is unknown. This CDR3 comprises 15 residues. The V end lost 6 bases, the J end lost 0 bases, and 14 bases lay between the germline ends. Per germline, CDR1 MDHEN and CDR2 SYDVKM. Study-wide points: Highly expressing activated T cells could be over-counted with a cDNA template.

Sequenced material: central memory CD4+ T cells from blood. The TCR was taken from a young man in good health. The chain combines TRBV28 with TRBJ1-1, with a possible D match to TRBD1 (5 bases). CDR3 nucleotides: TGTGCCAGCAGAAGACAGTCGCCCATGAACACTGAAGCTTTCTTT. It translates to CASRRQSPMNTEAFF.